The 28 T cell receptor beta chains in this list originate from one sample, sequenced in a study of identical twins (dated by TCRdb to the mid-2010s). The library was made by 5' RACE. These reads were obtained on an Illumina HiSeq 2000. TCRdb cleaned the public reads at Q25 with fastp, built clones with MiXCR and kept in-frame beta chains. Identical CDR3 proteins give one entry, which carries the most common genes and DNA. The sample records 520,000 or so distinct CDR3 sequences, less than 25% of which are singletons. The top ten clonotypes cover around 0.9% of the sample. This same sample was also part of a study on T cells expressing NK-cell markers.

The source material was CD4+ T cells sorted from blood. Source of these receptors: a young woman in good health.

The CDR3 here is CASSLVRSYEQYF. The CDR3 DNA follows: TGTGCCAGCAGTTTAGTACGGTCCTACGAGCAGTACTTC. V usage is TRBV12-3 or TRBV12-4 and J usage is TRBJ2-7, with unresolved D. Between the trimmed V and J ends, which lost 1 base and 1 base, there was a span of 5 bases. The CDR3 runs 13 residues.

This clonotype was recorded a few times. The rearrangement uses TRBV12-3 or TRBV12-4 and TRBJ1-1, with D perhaps TRBD1 (5 bases). This CDR3 is 15 amino acids long. V lost 3 bases, J lost 1 base, and 12 bases lay in between. The CDR3 is CASSLVLGGNTEAFF. CDR3 nucleotide sequence: TGTGCCAGCAGTTTGGTGCTGGGGGGGAACACTGAAGCTTTCTTT.

The rearrangement joins TRBV20-1 to TRBJ2-7; D gene uncertain. The germline CDR1 and CDR2 sequences are DFQATT and SNEGSKA (reference sequence). CDR3 length equals 15 residues. Trimming left V 6 bases short and J 7 bases short, with 25 bases between. DNA for the CDR3: TGCAGTGCAAGAATAACTGGGCGTCGGATGGGAGAGCAGTACTTC. Translating it yields CSARITGRRMGEQYF.

V gene TRBV20-1 combines with J gene TRBJ1-4, with D hard to call. CDR3 length: 14 amino acids. Deletions cut 5 bases from V and 7 bases from J, with 17 bases between. Germline V gene sequence: CDR1 DFQATT, CDR2 SNEGSKA (reference sequence). The CDR3 reads CSALHPSLSEKLFF. In nucleotides, the CDR3 is TGCAGTGCTTTACATCCTAGTTTGAGTGAAAAACTGTTTTTT.

V is TRBV6-4 and J is TRBJ2-7; 8 nucleotides align to TRBD2. Germline-derived CDR1 and CDR2 are MRHNA and SNTAGT. The trim removed 5 bases at V and 3 bases at J, leaving 9 bases unmatched. This CDR3 has 15 residues. CDR3 in amino acids: CASSPAPAGVYEQYF. In nucleotides, the CDR3 is TGTGCCAGCAGTCCTGCCCCAGCGGGGGTCTACGAGCAGTACTTC.

This clonotype has only a few counts. The chain has TRBV20-1 and TRBJ2-2; 7 nucleotides line up with TRBD1. V lost 0 bases to trimming and J lost 5 bases; unmatched junction nucleotides: 0. Germline V gives CDR1 DFQATT, CDR2 SNEGSKA (reference sequence). This CDR3 spans 13 amino acids. The CDR3 reads CSARETGTGELFF. CDR3 nucleotides: TGCAGTGCTAGAGAGACAGGGACCGGGGAGCTGTTTTTT.

Many counts were recorded for this clonotype. The V call is TRBV10-3, the J call TRBJ1-2; perhaps TRBD1 as D (5 bases). This CDR3 is built from 13 residues. CDR1 is ENHRY and CDR2 is SYGVKD in the germline V gene. The V and J ends lost 3 bases and 8 bases respectively, with 13 bases between them. CDR3: CAISEGTPPGYTF. CDR3 DNA: TGTGCCATCAGTGAAGGGACGCCCCCGGGCTACACCTTC.

This clonotype was seen many times. The chain combines TRBV12-5 with TRBJ2-3, with TRBD2 matching over 9 bases. V lost 6 bases, J lost 2 bases, and 9 bases stayed unmatched. The CDR3 is 16 residues long. CDR1 and CDR2 (germline): LGHNT, FRNRAP. CDR3 sequence (DNA): TGTGCTAGTGGCCCGTACCGACTAGCGGACACAGATACGCAGTATTTT. Protein: CASGPYRLADTDTQYF.

This clonotype was seen a handful of times. The chain employs TRBV6-1 and TRBJ2-1; 14 bases line up with TRBD2. V was pared by 4 bases and J by 9 bases, with 5 bases of the junction left unmatched. Germline CDR1 reads MNHNS; CDR2 reads SASEGT. The length of the CDR3 is 15 residues. CDR3: CASSAGTSGSIEQFF. The CDR3 nucleotides are TGTGCCAGCAGTGCCGGGACTAGCGGGAGTATTGAGCAGTTCTTC.

The V gene is TRBV15, the J gene TRBJ2-1; a weak D match, TRBD2 (6 bases). Trimming stripped 2 bases from V and 6 bases from J, with 17 bases between. CDR1 and CDR2 (germline): LNHNV, YYDKDF (reference sequence). The CDR3 length is 16 residues. The CDR3 region is CATSRPHLRDRNEQFF. CDR3 coding DNA: TGTGCCACCAGCAGACCCCACCTGCGGGACCGCAATGAGCAGTTCTTC.

The sample holds a few counts of this clonotype. The rearrangement joins TRBV30 to TRBJ2-2; D is undetermined. The CDR3 has 14 residues. Per the germline V gene, CDR1 is GTSNPN and CDR2 is SVGIG (reference sequence). Trimming stripped 0 bases from V and 1 base from J, with 6 bases between. CDR3 bases: TGTGCCTGGAGTGTCTTGCAGAACACCGGGGAGCTGTTTTTT. Its translation is CAWSVLQNTGELFF.

The V and J genes are TRBV12-3 or TRBV12-4 and TRBJ2-6; D remains ambiguous. The germline V and J ends were trimmed by 3 bases and 0 bases, with 15 bases remaining between them. The CDR3 has 18 residues. DNA of the CDR3: TGTGCCAGCAGTTTGGCCTGGCCAAGGGTCTCTGGGGCCAACGTCCTGACTTTC. Residues: CASSLAWPRVSGANVLTF.

V is TRBV2 and J is TRBJ2-3, with D maybe TRBD2 (6 bases). The V end lost 4 bases, the J end lost 2 bases, and 7 bases lay between the germline ends. The CDR3 has 13 amino acids. From germline, CDR1 is SNHLY and CDR2 FYNNEI. DNA of the CDR3: TGTGCCAGCAGTGCGGACTACACAGATACGCAGTATTTT. Translated: CASSADYTDTQYF.

This clonotype has a handful of counts. The chain couples TRBV5-6 to TRBJ2-6, with 8 positions matching TRBD1. Germline-derived CDR1 and CDR2 are SGHDT and YYEEEE. This CDR3 spans 18 amino acids. V trimming: 4 bases; J trimming: 5 bases; junction bases outside the gene matches: 14. CDR3 sequence (DNA): TGTGCCAGCAGCGCCTCGGGACAGGCGATCGCTCGGGCCAACGTCCTGACTTTC. Its protein product is CASSASGQAIARANVLTF.

This clonotype was observed a handful of times. This chain joins TRBV7-2 and TRBJ2-3; possible D gene TRBD1, 6 bases. The CDR3 spans 15 residues. Per germline, CDR1 SGHTA and CDR2 FQGNSA. Trimming left V 5 bases short and J 1 base short, with 13 bases between. CDR3 sequence: CASSLGGQGTDTQYF. The CDR3 nucleotides read TGTGCCAGCAGCCTTGGGGGCCAGGGCACAGATACGCAGTATTTT.

V usage is TRBV12-3 or TRBV12-4 and J usage is TRBJ1-3, with D uncertain. Trimming cost V 7 bases and J 0 bases, with 7 bases left between them. The CDR3 has 13 amino acids. The CDR3 DNA sequence: TGTGCCAGCACCATAATCTCTGGAAACACCATATATTTT. Protein product: CASTIISGNTIYF.

This clonotype was detected many times. The chain links TRBV11-2 to TRBJ2-7; 8 positions agree with TRBD2. The CDR3 loop spans 19 amino acids. Per the germline V gene, CDR1 is SGHAT and CDR2 is FQNNGV. The junction had 21 bases not matched to a gene; V was cut back by 4 bases and J by 4 bases. The CDR3 reads CASSSQPGTRQTLSYEQYF. CDR3 nucleotide sequence: TGTGCCAGCAGCTCCCAGCCGGGGACTAGACAAACTTTATCATACGAGCAGTACTTC.

The genes are TRBV20-1 and TRBJ2-4, with a tentative D call TRBD1 (5 bases). The CDR3 covers 14 residues. Germline V gives CDR1 DFQATT, CDR2 SNEGSKA (reference sequence). V dropped 0 bases and J dropped 8 bases, with 14 bases sitting between them. CDR3 residues: CSARDIRGRDIQYF. In nucleotides, the CDR3 is TGCAGTGCTAGAGATATTAGGGGTCGCGACATTCAGTACTTC.

This clonotype has just a few counts. This chain joins TRBV20-1 and TRBJ2-7, with D possibly matching TRBD2 (5 bases). Trimming took 6 bases from V and 5 from J, leaving 20 bases between them. This CDR3 comprises 14 residues. CDR1 is DFQATT and CDR2 is SNEGSKA in the germline V gene (reference sequence). Written as DNA, the CDR3 is TGCAGTGCCAGGACCCCTGGTCCGGGGAACGAGCAGTACTTC. Translation: CSARTPGPGNEQYF.

The J gene is TRBJ1-1, the V gene TRBV10-3; D ambiguous. Germline values: CDR1 ENHRY, CDR2 SYGVKD. Trimming removed 6 bases from V and 6 bases from J, with 8 bases in between. The CDR3 is 11 amino acids. CDR3 coding DNA: TGTGCCATCAGGCAAGAGGCTGAAGCTTTCTTT. Protein: CAIRQEAEAFF.

The chain is built from TRBV15 and TRBJ2-7, with 10 bases that match TRBD1. The J segment lost 0 bases and the V segment lost 8 bases, leaving 22 bases of the junction unmatched. This CDR3 has 20 residues. From germline, CDR1 is LNHNV and CDR2 YYDKDF (reference sequence). The CDR3 protein is CATGPGLDRGFSRSSYEQYF. CDR3 nucleotides: TGTGCCACCGGGCCCGGATTGGACAGGGGGTTTAGCAGGAGCTCCTACGAGCAGTACTTC.

The V call is TRBV19, the J call TRBJ2-2; a possible D gene is TRBD2 (5 bases). The CDR3 has 16 amino acids. Looked up from germline, CDR1 is LNHDA and CDR2 is SQIVND (reference sequence). The V gene lost 1 base and the J gene lost 0 bases, with 9 bases spanning the gap. The chain's CDR3 is CASSIVSGTNTGELFF. For the CDR3, the DNA is TGTGCCAGTAGTATAGTCAGCGGAACGAACACCGGGGAGCTGTTTTTT.

This clonotype was picked up many times. The chain joins TRBV12-3 or TRBV12-4 to TRBJ1-2; no clear D. V was clipped by 3 bases and J by 7 bases, with 12 bases between them. The CDR3 runs 13 residues. CDR3: CASSLNGESGYTF. The CDR3 bases are TGTGCCAGCAGTTTGAACGGCGAGAGTGGCTACACCTTC.

The chain joins TRBV29-1 to TRBJ2-7; 8 positions agree with TRBD2. Looked up from germline, CDR1 is SQVTM and CDR2 is ANQGSEA. The CDR3 extends over 11 amino acids. The V and J ends lost 7 bases and 5 bases, in that order; junction bases with no gene match: 4. The CDR3 nucleotides are TGCAGCGCAGGACTAGCCCACGAGCAGTACTTC. It yields the protein CSAGLAHEQYF.

The chain links TRBV29-1 to TRBJ2-7; 10 bases are a match to TRBD1. This CDR3 is built from 13 residues. CDR1 is SQVTM, CDR2 ANQGSEA, per germline. V shed 7 bases, J shed 2 bases, and the junction held 5 bases outside the gene matches. CDR3 nucleotides: TGCAGCGCTCAGGGGACAGGGGCCTACGAGCAGTACTTC. As protein: CSAQGTGAYEQYF.

The V call is TRBV29-1, the J call TRBJ2-2, with 13 bases lining up with TRBD2. The CDR3 covers 18 residues. CDR1 is SQVTM and CDR2 is ANQGSEA in the germline V gene. The J segment lost 7 bases and the V segment lost 6 bases, leaving 17 bases of the junction unmatched. The CDR3 loop is CSVPAPLLAGGRSGELFF. The CDR3 DNA sequence: TGCAGCGTCCCGGCCCCCTTACTAGCGGGGGGGCGGAGCGGGGAGCTGTTTTTT.

The V and J genes are TRBV5-1 and TRBJ2-3, with D perhaps TRBD1 (6 bases). V lost 4 bases, J lost 2 bases, and 20 bases lay in between. The CDR3 contains 17 residues. CDR1 SGHRS and CDR2 YFSETQ come from the germline V gene. The CDR3 reads CASSPRRPGGSTDTQYF. CDR3 DNA: TGCGCCAGCAGCCCCCGTCGTCCTGGGGGCTCCACAGATACGCAGTATTTT.

This clonotype was detected only a few times. This sequence joins TRBV6-4 and TRBJ2-3, with 13 bases that match TRBD2. J was trimmed by 0 bases and V by 8 bases; bases with no gene match: 5. This CDR3 spans 16 amino acids. In germline, CDR1 is MRHNA, CDR2 SNTAGT. CDR3 nucleotide sequence: TGTGCCAGCTCAACGGGACTAGCGGGGAGCACAGATACGCAGTATTTT. Amino acid sequence: CASSTGLAGSTDTQYF.